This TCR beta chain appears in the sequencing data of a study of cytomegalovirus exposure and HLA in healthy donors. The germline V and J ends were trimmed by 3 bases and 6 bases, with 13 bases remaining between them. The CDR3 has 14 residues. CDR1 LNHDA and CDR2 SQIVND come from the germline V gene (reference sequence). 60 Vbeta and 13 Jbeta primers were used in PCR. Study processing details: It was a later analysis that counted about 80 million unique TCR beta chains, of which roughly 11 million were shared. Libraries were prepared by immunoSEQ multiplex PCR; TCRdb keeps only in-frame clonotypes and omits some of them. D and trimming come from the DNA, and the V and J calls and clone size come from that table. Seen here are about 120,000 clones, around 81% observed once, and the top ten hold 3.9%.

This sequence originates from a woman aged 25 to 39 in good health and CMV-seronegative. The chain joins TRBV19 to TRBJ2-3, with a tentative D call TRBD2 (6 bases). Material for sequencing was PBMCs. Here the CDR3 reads CASSIPRDWDTQYF. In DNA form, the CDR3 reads TGTGCCAGTAGTATCCCCCGGGACTGGGATACGCAGTATTTT.